The 18 T cell receptor beta chains given below trace back to one sample, sequenced in a study of vaccination and CD4 T cells after COVID-19. Their cognate antigens are unknown. Treatment of the sample: approximately nine-day PBMC culture with coronavirus spike peptide pools or control peptides (ViraFEST assay). CD4+ T cells that had been cultured provided DNA sequenced with the Oncomine TCR Beta short-read assay. TCRdb reprocessed the PCR reads via MiXCR and lists one record per CDR3 protein. The table includes about 15,000 distinct CDR3 sequences, about 55% detected once. Material: CD4+ T cells from blood, cultured in vitro, obtained before SARS-CoV-2 vaccination. Receptor source: a human donor who had recovered from COVID-19.

This clonotype has just one count. DNA for the CDR3: TGTGCCAGCAGTACAACGACAGGGATGAACACTGAAGCTTTCTTT. Translated, it gives CASSTTTGMNTEAFF. The genes are TRBV6-1 and TRBJ1-1, with TRBD1 matching over 7 bases. The germline CDR1 and CDR2 sequences are MNHNS and SASEGT. The CDR3 extends over 15 amino acids. Germline trimming cut 5 bases from V and 0 bases from J; bases unmatched to any gene: 6.

The chain employs TRBV7-2 and TRBJ1-2; no reliable D call. Germline V gene data show CDR1 as SGHTA and CDR2 as FQGNSA. This CDR3 spans 12 amino acids. The V end was cut by 3 bases, the J end by 6 bases, with 8 bases between. The CDR3 DNA reads TGTGCCAGCAGCTTGACTTCCCATGGCTACACCTTC. This gives the protein CASSLTSHGYTF.

The chain joins TRBV28 to TRBJ1-1; D is uncertain. The V gene lost 4 bases and the J gene lost 4 bases, with 16 bases spanning the gap. Germline V gene lookup returns CDR1 MDHEN and CDR2 SYDVKM. The length of the CDR3 is 15 residues. In DNA, the CDR3 is TGTGCCAGCAGTTATTTTAGTCCCTCGAGCACTGAAGCTTTCTTT. It encodes CASSYFSPSSTEAFF. Supplemented by reference TRBV28 and TRBJ1-1, the full variable domain reads DVKVTQSSRYLVKRTGEKVFLECVQDMDHENMFWYRQDPGLGLRLIYFSYDVKMKEKGDIPEGYSVSREKKERFSLILESASTNQTSMYLCASSYFSPSSTEAFFGQGTRLTVV.

CDR3 in amino acids: CATGVGAGSTVTQYF. The CDR3 DNA is TGTGCCACCGGGGTCGGGGCAGGGTCTACGGTAACCCAGTACTTC. The rearrangement uses TRBV6-2 or TRBV6-3 and TRBJ2-5; D could derive from TRBD1 or TRBD2 (5 bases each). This CDR3 contains 15 residues. CDR1 is MNHEY and CDR2 is SVGEGT in the germline V gene. V shed 10 bases and J shed 8 bases, with 26 bases lying between them.

The chain has TRBV28 and TRBJ1-2; TRBD1 matches 9 bases. This CDR3 is built from 14 residues. CDR1 is MDHEN, CDR2 SYDVKM, per germline. After removal of 5 bases from V and 7 bases from J, the junction contained 8 bases not matched to a gene. CDR3 DNA: TGTGCCAGCAGTCCTCCGGGACAGGGTGGTGGCTACACCTTC. This translates into CASSPPGQGGGYTF.

This chain uses TRBV28 with TRBJ1-2, with D perhaps TRBD1 (6 bases). V gave up 10 bases and J gave up 3 bases, with 24 bases separating them. This CDR3 comprises 16 residues. Germline-derived CDR1 and CDR2 are MDHEN and SYDVKM. The DNA of the CDR3 is TGTGCCATCGGGCCCCCAGGGGAGTTGGAGGACTATGGCTACACCTTC. It specifies CAIGPPGELEDYGYTF.

The chain joins TRBV20-1 to TRBJ1-5; 9 bases map to TRBD1. V dropped 2 bases and J dropped 4; count of bases not matched to a gene: 9. The germline V gene encodes CDR1 DFQATT and CDR2 SNEGSKA (reference sequence). CDR3 length equals 16 residues. CDR3 sequence: CSARSRTGDRNQPQHF. The CDR3, as DNA: TGCAGTGCTAGATCAAGGACAGGGGATAGGAATCAGCCCCAGCATTTT.

The V gene is TRBV12-3 or TRBV12-4, the J gene TRBJ2-1; TRBD2 matches at 8 bases. The CDR3 loop spans 16 amino acids. The V gene end was trimmed by 6 bases and the J gene end by 7 bases; junction bases not matched to a gene: 14. CDR3: CASRRGGGRLWNEQFF. The DNA for the CDR3 is TGTGCCAGCAGGCGTGGGGGCGGGAGGTTGTGGAATGAGCAGTTCTTC.

This clonotype was counted a few times. The chain links TRBV20-1 to TRBJ1-5, with D tentatively TRBD1 (5 bases). V was clipped by 3 bases and J by 5 bases, with 8 bases between them. In germline, CDR1 is DFQATT, CDR2 SNEGSKA (reference sequence). This CDR3 is built from 12 residues. Here the CDR3 reads CSASQGDQPQHF. The CDR3 DNA follows: TGCAGTGCTAGCCAGGGTGATCAGCCCCAGCATTTT.

V gene TRBV6-1 combines with J gene TRBJ1-2; perhaps TRBD1 as D (5 bases). With 5 bases removed from V and 2 bases from J, the gap between germline ends came to 15 bases. There are 15 residues in the CDR3. Germline CDR1 and CDR2: MNHNS and SASEGT. DNA of the CDR3: TGTGCCAGCAGTAATCAAGGGTCAGGGAACTATGGCTACACCTTC. Translating it yields CASSNQGSGNYGYTF.

This rearrangement joins TRBV11-3 to TRBJ2-1; 8 bases map to TRBD1. Unmatched junction bases numbered 2, after V lost 4 bases and J lost 0 bases. CDR3 length: 15 residues. Germline CDR1 and CDR2: SGHNT and YENEEA. CDR3 bases: TGTGCCAGCAGCTATGACAGGGGCTCCTACAATGAGCAGTTCTTC. Encoded protein: CASSYDRGSYNEQFF.

This clonotype has just a few counts. The J gene is TRBJ1-2, the V gene TRBV4-2; the D is unclear. This CDR3 is built from 16 residues. The ends were cut back, 0 bases at V and 1 base at J, with 12 bases in the middle. Germline V CDR1 and CDR2: LGHNA, YNFKEQ. CDR3 in DNA: TGTGCCAGCAGCCAAGAACTTACATCGGTTAACTATGGCTACACCTTC. It codes for CASSQELTSVNYGYTF.

The V gene is TRBV30, the J gene TRBJ2-1; D is unresolved. Trimming took off 3 bases at V and 9 bases at J, with 9 bases between the two ends. Looked up from germline, CDR1 is GTSNPN and CDR2 is SVGIG (reference sequence). CDR3 size: 11 residues. The CDR3 region has the DNA TGTGCCTGGAGCGGACGAGGTGAGCAGTTCTTC. It is translated as CAWSGRGEQFF. Full variable domain (rest looked up from reference TRBV30 and TRBJ2-1): SQTIHQWPATLVQPVGSPLSLECTVEGTSNPNLYWYRQAAGRGLQLLFYSVGIGQISSEVPQNLSASRPQDRQFILSSKKLLLSDSGFYLCAWSGRGEQFFGPGTRLTVL.

This clonotype showed up just a few times. Written as DNA, the CDR3 is TGCAGTGTGGGGCAGGGGGCTTCAGGAGGTGGCTACACCTTC. This translates into CSVGQGASGGGYTF. V is TRBV20-1 and J is TRBJ1-2, with 8 bases fitting TRBD1. The CDR3 loop spans 14 amino acids. Germline V gene sequence: CDR1 DFQATT, CDR2 SNEGSKA (reference sequence). The V and J ends lost 7 bases and 7 bases, in that order; junction bases with no gene match: 14.

This clonotype was seen only a few times. The chain links TRBV4-3 to TRBJ1-2; 7 bases line up with TRBD1. The CDR3 consists of 15 residues. V shed 1 base, J shed 2 bases, and the junction held 4 bases outside the gene matches. Germline CDR1 LGHNA, CDR2 YSLEER. The CDR3 bases are TGCGCCAGCAGCCAAGCTTCGACAGGGAACTATGGCTACACCTTC. It encodes CASSQASTGNYGYTF.

V usage is TRBV6-5 and J usage is TRBJ2-1; 7 bases match TRBD1. V lost 0 bases to trimming and J lost 6 bases; unmatched junction nucleotides: 2. Per the germline V gene, CDR1 is MNHEY and CDR2 is SVGAGI. This CDR3 comprises 14 residues. The CDR3 spells CASSYSHRGNEQFF. CDR3 DNA: TGTGCCAGCAGTTACTCGCACAGGGGCAATGAGCAGTTCTTC.

In this sample, this clonotype turned up a few times. The chain combines TRBV11-3 with TRBJ2-2; possibly TRBD2 for D (7 bases). CDR1 is SGHNT, CDR2 YENEEA, per germline. V was pared by 7 bases and J by 4 bases, with 13 bases between. The CDR3 runs to 14 residues. The CDR3 reads CASKGGASTGELFF. As DNA, the CDR3 is TGTGCCAGCAAAGGGGGGGCTAGCACCGGGGAGCTGTTTTTT. The full variable domain, in which reference TRBV11-3 and TRBJ2-2 provide the parts outside the CDR3, is EAGVVQSPRYKIIEKKQPVAFWCNPISGHNTLYWYLQNLGQGPELLIRYENEEAVDDSQLPKDRFSAERLKGVDSTLKIQPAELGDSAVYLCASKGGASTGELFFGEGSRLTVL.

This clonotype has more than one count but fewer than ten. This chain links TRBV15 with TRBJ2-6, with D hard to call. Between the trimmed V and J ends, which lost 3 bases and 0 bases, there was a span of 9 bases. Germline V gives CDR1 LNHNV, CDR2 YYDKDF (reference sequence). The CDR3 totals 16 residues. The CDR3 loop is CATSSLLASGANVLTF. The CDR3 nucleotides read TGTGCCACCAGCAGCCTTTTGGCCTCTGGGGCCAACGTCCTGACTTTC. The entire variable domain, with the rest obtained from reference TRBV15 and TRBJ2-6, is as follows: DAMVIQNPRYQVTQFGKPVTLSCSQTLNHNVMYWYQQKSSQAPKLLFHYYDKDFNNEADTPDNFQSRRPNTSFCFLDIRSPGLGDTAMYLCATSSLLASGANVLTFGAGSRLTVL.